This T cell receptor beta chain comes out of a study of shared clonotypes between healthy human individuals. Germline CDR1 and CDR2: SGHDT and YYEEEE. The CDR3 length is 13 residues. Losses at the gene ends were 2 bases for V and 7 bases for J; bases not matched to a gene: 4. Only in-frame clones appear in the TCRdb table, and some are missing; sequencing was by immunoSEQ multiplex PCR. The repertoire includes over a million clones, roughly 96% of them detected once, and over 1% sits in the top ten. This rearrangement joins TRBV5-6 to TRBJ2-3; 7 positions agree with TRBD2. Sequencing was done on a sample of naive CD4+ T cells sorted from blood. Subset in this sample: CD45RA+ positively selected. This receptor was identified in a young man in good health. The CDR3, as DNA: TGTGCCAGCAGCTTTAGACTAGCTTATACGCAGTATTTT. Protein product: CASSFRLAYTQYF.